This T cell receptor beta chain derives from a study of cytomegalovirus exposure and HLA in healthy donors. Study context: Unique TCRs from HLA-typed donors, roughly 89 million of them, were held in an early data release. Study-wide points: A prior analysis recorded that most TCR beta V segments were productive about 87% or about 30% of the time. As immune exposure information, only CMV serostatus was available.

Germline-derived CDR1 and CDR2 are SGHNT and YYREEE (reference sequence). The CDR3 covers 15 residues. The germline V and J ends were trimmed by 1 base and 7 bases, with 15 bases remaining between them. Points on this clone: Its antigen is as yet unknown.

PCR involved 60 Vbeta and 13 Jbeta primers. Sequencing used immunoSEQ multiplex PCR; TCRdb keeps in-frame clones, though not all of them. The sample lists 70,000 to 90,000 clones, approximately 71% seen once, with roughly 2.2% in the top ten. The chain recombines TRBV5-4 with TRBJ2-1; D is perhaps TRBD2 (6 bases). The sequence was obtained from a man between 35 and 55 years old in good health and CMV-seronegative. The sample consisted of PBMCs. This chain's CDR3 is CASSLRRETENEQFF. CDR3 coding DNA: TGTGCCAGCAGCTTGAGGAGGGAAACGGAGAATGAGCAGTTCTTC.